The present entry profiles one T cell receptor beta chain with its context. Its cognate antigen is unknown. Trimming stripped 4 bases from V and 5 bases from J, with 18 bases between. This CDR3 spans 16 amino acids. The germline V gene encodes CDR1 LGHNT and CDR2 FRNRAP. This entry belongs to a study of T cells in Graves' hyperthyroidism and ophthalmopathy. Study background: At initial diagnosis, before any treatment had begun, peripheral blood was obtained. Study-level findings and limits: In the blood, most expanded thyroid clonotypes above 0.001 appeared as well. Progression to ophthalmopathy was predicted a median of 6.5 months early.

It was 8.5 to 10 ml of fresh peripheral blood that supplied the PBMCs. Authors of the study amplified TCR beta CDR3 regions from RNA transcripts. Initially, a first-round RT-PCR of the TCR CDR3 employed the HTBI primer set. TCRdb redid the calling of the multiplex PCR reads with MiXCR, one entry per CDR3 protein. The repertoire holds around 480,000 distinct CDR3 sequences, roughly an eighth seen once, with over 15% in the top ten. V usage is TRBV12-5 and J usage is TRBJ2-1; weak D call: TRBD2 (6 bases). This TCR came from a woman aged 18-30 years with Graves' hyperthyroidism. Sequencing was done on a sample of blood. The CDR3, as DNA: TGTGCTAGTGGTTATGGAGGCGGGATTAGGGACAATGAGCAGTTCTTC. Amino acids: CASGYGGGIRDNEQFF.